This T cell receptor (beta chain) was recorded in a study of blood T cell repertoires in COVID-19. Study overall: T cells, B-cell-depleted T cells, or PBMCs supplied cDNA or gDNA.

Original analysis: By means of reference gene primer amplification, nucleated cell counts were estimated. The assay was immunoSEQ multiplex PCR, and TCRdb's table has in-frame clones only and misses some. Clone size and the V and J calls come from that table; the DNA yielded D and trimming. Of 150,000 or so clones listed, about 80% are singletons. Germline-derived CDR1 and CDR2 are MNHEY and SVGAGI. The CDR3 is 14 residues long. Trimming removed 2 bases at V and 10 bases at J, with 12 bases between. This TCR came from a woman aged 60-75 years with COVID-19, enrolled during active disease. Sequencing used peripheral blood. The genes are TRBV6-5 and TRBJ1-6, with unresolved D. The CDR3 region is CASSYIGPGSPLHF. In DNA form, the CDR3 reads TGTGCCAGCAGTTACATCGGCCCGGGATCACCCCTCCACTTT.